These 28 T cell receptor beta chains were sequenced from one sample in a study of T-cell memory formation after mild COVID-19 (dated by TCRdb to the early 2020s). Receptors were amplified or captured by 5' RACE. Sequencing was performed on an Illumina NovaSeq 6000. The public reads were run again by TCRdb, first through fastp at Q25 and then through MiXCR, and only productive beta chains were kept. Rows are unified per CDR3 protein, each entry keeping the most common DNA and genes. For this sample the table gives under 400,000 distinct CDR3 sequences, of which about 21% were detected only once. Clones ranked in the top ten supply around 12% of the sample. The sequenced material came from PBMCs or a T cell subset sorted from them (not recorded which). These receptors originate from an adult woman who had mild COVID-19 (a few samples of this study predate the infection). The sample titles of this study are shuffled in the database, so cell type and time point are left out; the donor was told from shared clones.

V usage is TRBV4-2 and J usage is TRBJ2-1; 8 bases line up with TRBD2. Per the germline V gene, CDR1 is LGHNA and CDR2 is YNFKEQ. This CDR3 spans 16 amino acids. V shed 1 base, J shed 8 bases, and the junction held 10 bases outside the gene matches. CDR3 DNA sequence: TGTGCCAGCAGCCAAGTTCTGGTCGGGAGGGCCGATGAGCAGTTCTTC. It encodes CASSQVLVGRADEQFF.

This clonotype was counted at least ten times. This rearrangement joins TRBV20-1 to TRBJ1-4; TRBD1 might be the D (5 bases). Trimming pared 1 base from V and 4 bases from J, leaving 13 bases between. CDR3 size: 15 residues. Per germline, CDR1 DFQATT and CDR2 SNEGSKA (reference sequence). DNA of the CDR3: TGCAGTGCTAGAGCCACCACAGGTTATAATGAAAAACTGTTTTTT. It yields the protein CSARATTGYNEKLFF.

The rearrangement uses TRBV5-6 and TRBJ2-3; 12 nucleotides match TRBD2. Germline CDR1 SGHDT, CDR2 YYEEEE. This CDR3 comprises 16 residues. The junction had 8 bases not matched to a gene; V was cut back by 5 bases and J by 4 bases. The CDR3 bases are TGTGCCAGCAGTTCCGATCTAGCGGGAGGGCCAGATACGCAGTATTTT. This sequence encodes CASSSDLAGGPDTQYF.

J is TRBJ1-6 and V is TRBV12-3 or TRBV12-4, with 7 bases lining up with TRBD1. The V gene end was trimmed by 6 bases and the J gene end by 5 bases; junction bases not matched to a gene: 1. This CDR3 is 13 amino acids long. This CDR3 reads CASSDRDNSPLHF. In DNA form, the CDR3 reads TGTGCCAGCAGCGACAGGGATAATTCACCCCTCCACTTT.

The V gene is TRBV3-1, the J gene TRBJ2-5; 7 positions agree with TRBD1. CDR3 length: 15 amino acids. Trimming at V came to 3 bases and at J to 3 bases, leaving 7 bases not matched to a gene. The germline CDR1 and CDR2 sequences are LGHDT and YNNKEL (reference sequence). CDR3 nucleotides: TGTGCCAGCAGCCAGTACAGGGGTAAGGAAGAGACCCAGTACTTC. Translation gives CASSQYRGKEETQYF.

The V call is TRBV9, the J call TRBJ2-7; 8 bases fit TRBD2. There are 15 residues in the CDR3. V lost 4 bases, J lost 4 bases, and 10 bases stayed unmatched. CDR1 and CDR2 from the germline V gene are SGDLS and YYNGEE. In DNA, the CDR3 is TGTGCCAGCAGCCCTCCGGGACTAGATGTGTACGAGCAGTACTTC. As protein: CASSPPGLDVYEQYF.

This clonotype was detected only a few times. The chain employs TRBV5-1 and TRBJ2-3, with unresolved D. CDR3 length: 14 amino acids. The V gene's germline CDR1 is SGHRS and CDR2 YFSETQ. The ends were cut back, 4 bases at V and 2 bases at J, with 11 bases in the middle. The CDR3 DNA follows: TGCGCCAGCAGCATCGGACCGCTCACAGATACGCAGTATTTT. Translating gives CASSIGPLTDTQYF.

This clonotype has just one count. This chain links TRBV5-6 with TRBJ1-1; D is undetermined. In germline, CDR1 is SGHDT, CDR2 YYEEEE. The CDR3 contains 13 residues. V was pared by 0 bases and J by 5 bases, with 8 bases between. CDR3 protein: CASSLELVTEAFF. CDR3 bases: TGTGCCAGCAGCTTGGAACTAGTTACTGAAGCTTTCTTT.

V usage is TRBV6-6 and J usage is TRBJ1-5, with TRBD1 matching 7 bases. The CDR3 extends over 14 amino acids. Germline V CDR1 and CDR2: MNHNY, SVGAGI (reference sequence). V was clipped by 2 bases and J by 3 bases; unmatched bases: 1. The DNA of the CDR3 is TGTGCCAGCAGTTACGAGGGGGCCAATCAGCCCCAGCATTTT. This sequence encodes CASSYEGANQPQHF.

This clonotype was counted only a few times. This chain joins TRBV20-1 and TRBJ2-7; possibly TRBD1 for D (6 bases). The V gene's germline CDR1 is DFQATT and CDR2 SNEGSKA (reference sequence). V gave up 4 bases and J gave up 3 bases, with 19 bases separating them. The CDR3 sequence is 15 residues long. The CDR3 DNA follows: TGCAGTGCTATTCGGTCTGACAGGATTAACTACGAGCAGTACTTC. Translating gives CSAIRSDRINYEQYF.

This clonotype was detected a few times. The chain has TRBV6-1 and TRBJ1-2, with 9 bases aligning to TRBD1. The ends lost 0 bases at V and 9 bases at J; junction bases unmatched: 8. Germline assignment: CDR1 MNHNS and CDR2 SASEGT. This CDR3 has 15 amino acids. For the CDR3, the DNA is TGTGCCAGCAGTGAAGCTGACCAGGACAGGGGTAGCTACACCTTC. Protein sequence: CASSEADQDRGSYTF.

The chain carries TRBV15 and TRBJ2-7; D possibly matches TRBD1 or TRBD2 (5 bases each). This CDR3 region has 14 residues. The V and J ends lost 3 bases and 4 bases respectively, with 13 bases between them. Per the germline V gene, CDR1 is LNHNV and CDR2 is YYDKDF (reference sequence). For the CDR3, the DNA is TGTGCCACCAGCAGTCCGACAGAGGGATACGAGCAGTACTTC. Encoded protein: CATSSPTEGYEQYF. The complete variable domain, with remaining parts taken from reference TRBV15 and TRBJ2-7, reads DAMVIQNPRYQVTQFGKPVTLSCSQTLNHNVMYWYQQKSSQAPKLLFHYYDKDFNNEADTPDNFQSRRPNTSFCFLDIRSPGLGDTAMYLCATSSPTEGYEQYFGPGTRLTVT.

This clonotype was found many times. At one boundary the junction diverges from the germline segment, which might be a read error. The CDR3 bases are TGTGCCAGCAGCTTATCTAGCGGGGGATACAATGAGCAGTTCTTC. Residues: CASSLSSGGYNEQFF. This chain links TRBV5-1 with TRBJ2-1, with 10 bases aligning to TRBD2. The CDR3 runs to 15 residues. Germline assignment: CDR1 SGHRS and CDR2 YFSETQ.

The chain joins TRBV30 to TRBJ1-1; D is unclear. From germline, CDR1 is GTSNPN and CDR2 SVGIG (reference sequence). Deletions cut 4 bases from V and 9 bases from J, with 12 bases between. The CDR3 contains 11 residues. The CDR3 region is CAWIRPSQAFF. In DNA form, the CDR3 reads TGTGCCTGGATTCGCCCCTCGCAAGCTTTCTTT.

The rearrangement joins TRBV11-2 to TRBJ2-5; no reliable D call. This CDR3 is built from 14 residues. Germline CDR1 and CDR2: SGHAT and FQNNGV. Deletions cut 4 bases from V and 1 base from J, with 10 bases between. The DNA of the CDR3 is TGTGCCAGCAGCTACGACTTTCCCCAAGAGACCCAGTACTTC. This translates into CASSYDFPQETQYF.

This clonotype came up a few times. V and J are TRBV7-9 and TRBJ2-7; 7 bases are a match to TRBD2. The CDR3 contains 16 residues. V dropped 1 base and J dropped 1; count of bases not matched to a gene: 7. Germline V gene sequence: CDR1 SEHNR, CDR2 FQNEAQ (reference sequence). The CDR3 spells CASSLEWASGSYEQYF. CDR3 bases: TGTGCCAGCAGCTTAGAGTGGGCTAGCGGATCCTACGAGCAGTACTTC.

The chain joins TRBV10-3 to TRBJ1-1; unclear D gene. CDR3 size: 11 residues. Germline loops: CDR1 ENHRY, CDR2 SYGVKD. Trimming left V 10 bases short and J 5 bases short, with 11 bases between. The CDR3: CATGERTEAFF. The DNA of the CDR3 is TGTGCCACCGGGGAAAGAACTGAAGCTTTCTTT.

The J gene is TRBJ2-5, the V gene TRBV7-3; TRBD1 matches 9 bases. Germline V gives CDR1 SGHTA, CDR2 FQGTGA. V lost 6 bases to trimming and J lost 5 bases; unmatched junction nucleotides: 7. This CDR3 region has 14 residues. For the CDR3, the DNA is TGTGCCAGCAGTCGGGACAGGGATATGGAGACCCAGTACTTC. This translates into CASSRDRDMETQYF. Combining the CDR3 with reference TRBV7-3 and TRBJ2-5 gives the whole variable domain GAGVSQTPSNKVTEKGKYVELRCDPISGHTALYWYRQSLGQGPEFLIYFQGTGAADDSGLPNDRFFAVRPEGSVSTLKIQRTERGDSAVYLCASSRDRDMETQYFGPGTRLLVL.

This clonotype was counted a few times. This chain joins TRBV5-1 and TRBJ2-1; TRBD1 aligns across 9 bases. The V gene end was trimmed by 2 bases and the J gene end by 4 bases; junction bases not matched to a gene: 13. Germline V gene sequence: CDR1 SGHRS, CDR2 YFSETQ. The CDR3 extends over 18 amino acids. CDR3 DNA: TGCGCCAGCAGCTTCGTCCCGGGACAGGGAACAGGTTACAATGAGCAGTTCTTC. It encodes CASSFVPGQGTGYNEQFF.

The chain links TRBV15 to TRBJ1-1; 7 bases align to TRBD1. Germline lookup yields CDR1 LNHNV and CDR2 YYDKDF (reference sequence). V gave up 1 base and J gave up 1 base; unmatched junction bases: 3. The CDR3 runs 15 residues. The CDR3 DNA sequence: TGTGCCACCAGCAGAGGTTGGACAGGGAACACTGAAGCTTTCTTT. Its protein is CATSRGWTGNTEAFF.

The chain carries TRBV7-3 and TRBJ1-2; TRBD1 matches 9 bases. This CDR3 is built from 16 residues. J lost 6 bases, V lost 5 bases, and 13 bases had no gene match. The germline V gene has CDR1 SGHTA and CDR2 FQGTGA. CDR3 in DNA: TGTGCCAGCAGCCCATCGACGACAGGGGGGATGGATGGCTACACCTTC. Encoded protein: CASSPSTTGGMDGYTF. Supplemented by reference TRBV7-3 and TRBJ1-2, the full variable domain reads GAGVSQTPSNKVTEKGKYVELRCDPISGHTALYWYRQSLGQGPEFLIYFQGTGAADDSGLPNDRFFAVRPEGSVSTLKIQRTERGDSAVYLCASSPSTTGGMDGYTFGSGTRLTVV.

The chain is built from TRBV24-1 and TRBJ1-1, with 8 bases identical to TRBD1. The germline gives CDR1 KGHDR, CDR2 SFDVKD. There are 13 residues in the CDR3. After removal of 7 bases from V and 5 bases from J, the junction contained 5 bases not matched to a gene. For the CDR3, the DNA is TGTGCCACCAGGCAGGGGGCGCGAACTGAAGCTTTCTTT. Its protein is CATRQGARTEAFF.

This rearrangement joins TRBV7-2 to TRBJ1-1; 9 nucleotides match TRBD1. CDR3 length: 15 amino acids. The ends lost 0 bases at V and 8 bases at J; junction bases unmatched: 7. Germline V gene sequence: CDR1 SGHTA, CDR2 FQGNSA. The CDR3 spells CASSLAPGQGSEAFF. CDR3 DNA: TGTGCCAGCAGCTTAGCCCCGGGACAGGGTTCAGAAGCTTTCTTT.

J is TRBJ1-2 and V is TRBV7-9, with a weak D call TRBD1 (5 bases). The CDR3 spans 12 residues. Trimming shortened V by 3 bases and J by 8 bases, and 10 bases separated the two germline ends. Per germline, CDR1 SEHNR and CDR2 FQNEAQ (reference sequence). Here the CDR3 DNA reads TGTGCCAGCAGCTTCGACAGTAGAGGCTACACCTTC. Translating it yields CASSFDSRGYTF.

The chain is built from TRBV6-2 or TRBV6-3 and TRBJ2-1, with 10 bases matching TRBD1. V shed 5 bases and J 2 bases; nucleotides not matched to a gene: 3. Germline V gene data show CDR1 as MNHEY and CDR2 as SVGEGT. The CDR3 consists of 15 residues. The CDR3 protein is CASSRGTGAYNEQFF. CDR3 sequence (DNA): TGTGCCAGCAGTAGGGGGACAGGGGCCTACAATGAGCAGTTCTTC.

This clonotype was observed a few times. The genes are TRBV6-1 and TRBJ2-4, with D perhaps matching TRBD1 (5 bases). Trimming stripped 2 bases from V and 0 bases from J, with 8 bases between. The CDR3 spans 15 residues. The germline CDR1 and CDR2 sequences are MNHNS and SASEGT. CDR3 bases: TGTGCCAGCAGTGAAATGGGGCTAGCCAAAAACATTCAGTACTTC. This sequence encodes CASSEMGLAKNIQYF.

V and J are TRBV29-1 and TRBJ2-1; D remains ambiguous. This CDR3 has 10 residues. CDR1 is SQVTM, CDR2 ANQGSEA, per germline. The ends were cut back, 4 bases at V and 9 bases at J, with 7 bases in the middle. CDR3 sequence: CSVGLSEQFF. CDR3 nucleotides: TGCAGCGTTGGACTTAGTGAGCAGTTCTTC.

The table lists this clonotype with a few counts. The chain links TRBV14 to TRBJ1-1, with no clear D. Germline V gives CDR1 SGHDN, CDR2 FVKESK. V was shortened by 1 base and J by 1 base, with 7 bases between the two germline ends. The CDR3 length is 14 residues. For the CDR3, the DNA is TGTGCCAGCAGCCAAGGCAGGAAGAACACTGAAGCTTTCTTT. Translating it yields CASSQGRKNTEAFF.